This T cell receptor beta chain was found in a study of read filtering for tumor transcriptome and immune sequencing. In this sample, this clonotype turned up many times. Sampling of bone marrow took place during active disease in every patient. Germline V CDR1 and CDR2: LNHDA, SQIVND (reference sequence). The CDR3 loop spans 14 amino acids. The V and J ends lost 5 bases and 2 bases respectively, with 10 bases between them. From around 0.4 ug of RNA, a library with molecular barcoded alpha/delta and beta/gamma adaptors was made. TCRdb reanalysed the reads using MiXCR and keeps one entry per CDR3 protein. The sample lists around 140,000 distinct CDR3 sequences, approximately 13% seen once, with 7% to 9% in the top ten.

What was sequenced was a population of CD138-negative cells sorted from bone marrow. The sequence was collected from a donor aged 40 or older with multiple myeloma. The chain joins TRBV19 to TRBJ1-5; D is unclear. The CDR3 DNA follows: TGTGCCAGTAGTCCCACGAGGGGCAATCAGCCCCAGCATTTT. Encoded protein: CASSPTRGNQPQHF.